The 23 T cell receptor beta chains reported below all come from one sample, sequenced in a study of blood T cell repertoires in COVID-19. Method: immunoSEQ multiplex PCR; TCRdb's copy keeps in-frame clones and lacks some. Counted here are about 110,000 clones, roughly 85% occurring once; the ten biggest clones make up approximately 18%. The sample taken for sequencing was peripheral blood. The receptors stem from a woman aged 55-69 years with acute or convalescent COVID-19.

The sample holds one count of this clone. This chain links TRBV5-1 with TRBJ2-1, with TRBD2 matching over 8 bases. The CDR3 runs 17 residues. The trim removed 2 bases at V and 4 bases at J, leaving 11 bases unmatched. Germline CDR1 reads SGHRS; CDR2 reads YFSETQ. The CDR3 sequence: CASSFLIAGGLYNEQFF. The CDR3 DNA reads TGCGCCAGCAGCTTCCTGATTGCGGGAGGACTATACAATGAGCAGTTCTTC.

The chain combines TRBV10-3 with TRBJ1-1; D possibly corresponds to TRBD1 (5 bases). V was clipped by 6 bases and J by 0 bases, with 8 bases between them. CDR3 size: 13 residues. Germline lookup yields CDR1 ENHRY and CDR2 SYGVKD. This chain's CDR3 is CAIRVQVNTEAFF. CDR3 coding DNA: TGTGCCATCAGAGTACAGGTGAACACTGAAGCTTTCTTT.

V gene TRBV6-6 combines with J gene TRBJ1-5; D uncertain. Germline V gene lookup returns CDR1 MNHNY and CDR2 SVGAGI (reference sequence). This CDR3 contains 14 residues. Between the trimmed V and J ends, which lost 0 bases and 2 bases, there was a span of 5 bases. The CDR3 loop reads CASSYSGGNQPQHF. The CDR3 coding sequence is TGTGCCAGCAGTTACTCCGGGGGCAATCAGCCCCAGCATTTT.

This clone was picked up one time. The chain is built from TRBV5-1 and TRBJ2-1, with 10 bases identical to TRBD2. CDR3 size: 15 residues. The V gene's germline CDR1 is SGHRS and CDR2 YFSETQ. V lost 3 bases and J lost 5; bases outside the gene matches: 5. CDR3 protein: CASSSGTSEHNEQFF. The DNA of the CDR3 is TGCGCCAGCAGCTCGGGGACTAGCGAACACAATGAGCAGTTCTTC.

This clone was found once. The CDR3 nucleotides read TGTGCCAGCACCACCGGCGGGGGAGGAGGTGTAGAGACCCAGTACTTC. Amino acid sequence: CASTTGGGGGVETQYF. V and J are TRBV2 and TRBJ2-5; TRBD2 aligns across 7 bases. V shed 7 bases and J 4 bases; nucleotides not matched to a gene: 15. The CDR3 consists of 16 residues. From germline, CDR1 is SNHLY and CDR2 FYNNEI.

This clone was seen only a few times. This chain connects TRBV7-9 to TRBJ1-2; TRBD1 matches 7 bases. Germline-derived CDR1 and CDR2 are SEHNR and FQNEAQ (reference sequence). V lost 5 bases to trimming and J lost 3 bases; unmatched junction nucleotides: 9. This CDR3 is built from 15 residues. The CDR3 DNA is TGTGCCAGCAGCCCAAGACAGGGACGGGACTATGGCTACACCTTC. Translated, it gives CASSPRQGRDYGYTF.

CDR3 amino acids: CASSLSGGRGAFF. The CDR3 nucleotides read TGTGCCAGCAGTTTATCAGGGGGACGGGGAGCTTTCTTT. The rearrangement uses TRBV12-3 or TRBV12-4 and TRBJ1-1; TRBD1 agrees at 7 bases. This CDR3 is 13 amino acids long. V dropped 2 bases and J dropped 10; count of bases not matched to a gene: 7.

The chain joins TRBV5-6 to TRBJ1-3, with unresolved D. Trimming pared 5 bases from V and 5 bases from J, leaving 17 bases between. The CDR3 runs to 15 residues. The germline V gene encodes CDR1 SGHDT and CDR2 YYEEEE. CDR3 in DNA: TGTGCCAGCAGTCTACGGAGGGTCGGGCGAAACACCATATATTTT. It specifies CASSLRRVGRNTIYF.

The chain employs TRBV10-2 and TRBJ1-1; tentative D call: TRBD1 (6 bases). From germline, CDR1 is WSHSY and CDR2 SAAADI. CDR3 length: 13 residues. V shed 6 bases and J shed 2 bases, with 10 bases lying between them. CDR3 loop: CASSGQPNTEAFF. Here the CDR3 DNA reads TGCGCCAGCAGCGGACAGCCAAACACTGAAGCTTTCTTT.

CDR3 in DNA: TGTGCCAGCAGTTTCGACAGGGAAGGCTATGGCTACACCTTC. As protein: CASSFDREGYGYTF. This sequence joins TRBV6-5 and TRBJ1-2; 7 bases are a match to TRBD1. CDR1 MNHEY and CDR2 SVGAGI come from the germline V gene. This CDR3 contains 14 residues. J gave up 4 bases and V 4 bases, and 6 bases lay outside the gene matches.

V usage is TRBV18 and J usage is TRBJ2-2; D might be TRBD2 (5 bases). Trimming pared 6 bases from V and 4 bases from J, leaving 15 bases between. Germline lookup yields CDR1 KGHSH and CDR2 LQKENI. The CDR3 is 15 amino acids. CDR3 nucleotide sequence: TGTGCCAGCTCTGGGCAGGAGGTGTTCACCGGGGAGCTGTTTTTT. It translates to CASSGQEVFTGELFF.

The genes are TRBV7-2 and TRBJ2-7, with 12 bases identical to TRBD2. Germline lookup yields CDR1 SGHTA and CDR2 FQGNSA. The trim removed 3 bases at V and 5 bases at J, leaving 8 bases unmatched. This CDR3 region has 16 residues. CDR3 protein: CASSFTAGLAGNEQYF. In DNA, the CDR3 is TGTGCCAGCAGCTTCACCGCGGGACTAGCGGGTAACGAGCAGTACTTC. The entire variable domain, with the rest obtained from reference TRBV7-2 and TRBJ2-7, is as follows: GAGVSQSPSNKVTEKGKDVELRCDPISGHTALYWYRQSLGQGLEFLIYFQGNSAPDKSGLPSDRFSAERTGGSVSTLTIQRTQQEDSAVYLCASSFTAGLAGNEQYFGPGTRLTVT.

Comment on this clone: This sample includes further DNA sequences coding for the same CDR3. This chain connects TRBV5-1 to TRBJ1-1; TRBD1 is a possible D gene (6 bases). V was trimmed by 5 bases and J by 1 base, leaving 9 bases between them. This CDR3 has 13 amino acids. CDR1 and CDR2 from the germline V gene are SGHRS and YFSETQ. The CDR3 bases are TGCGCCAGCAGGGGACAAGAGAACACTGAAGCTTTCTTT. Amino acids: CASRGQENTEAFF.

The V call is TRBV9, the J call TRBJ2-3; TRBD1 aligns across 8 bases. Germline assignment: CDR1 SGDLS and CDR2 YYNGEE. J lost 2 bases, V lost 4 bases, and 12 bases had no gene match. This CDR3 is 17 amino acids long. CDR3 amino acids: CASSPQGAAGLTDTQYF. The CDR3 DNA reads TGTGCCAGCAGCCCCCAGGGGGCGGCGGGGCTCACAGATACGCAGTATTTT.

The chain recombines TRBV27 with TRBJ1-1; no definite D call. Germline-derived CDR1 and CDR2 are MNHEY and SMNVEV (reference sequence). CDR3 length equals 11 residues. Trimming shortened V by 3 bases and J by 7 bases, and 6 bases separated the two germline ends. CDR3 protein: CASSFDNEAFF. The CDR3 DNA sequence: TGTGCCAGCAGTTTCGACAATGAAGCTTTCTTT.

In its sample, this clone was seen a few times. The chain couples TRBV5-1 to TRBJ2-3; D is unresolved. Germline loops: CDR1 SGHRS, CDR2 YFSETQ. The CDR3 is 15 amino acids. V was pared by 1 base and J by 0 bases, with 9 bases between. The CDR3 sequence is CASSLSLLSTDTQYF. DNA of the CDR3: TGCGCCAGCAGCTTGTCCTTGTTGAGCACAGATACGCAGTATTTT.

This clone was seen once. This chain uses TRBV12-5 with TRBJ2-7; tentative D call: TRBD2 (6 bases). Trimming shortened V by 1 base and J by 5 bases, and 6 bases separated the two germline ends. This CDR3 contains 12 residues. The V gene's germline CDR1 is LGHNT and CDR2 FRNRAP. The CDR3 spells CASGLGTNEQYF. The CDR3 coding sequence is TGTGCTAGTGGTTTGGGGACTAACGAGCAGTACTTC.

This clone was seen once. The V gene is TRBV7-2, the J gene TRBJ2-7, with 11 bases lining up with TRBD2. Germline lookup yields CDR1 SGHTA and CDR2 FQGNSA. This CDR3 spans 19 amino acids. Trimming cost V 6 bases and J 4 bases; bases outside gene matches: 20. The CDR3: CASSSGRAPEALFAYEQYF. The CDR3 coding sequence is TGTGCCAGCAGTAGCGGGAGGGCCCCGGAGGCCTTGTTCGCTTACGAGCAGTACTTC.

CDR3 sequence (DNA): TGTGCCAGCAGAGCCGGGGACAGGGGGCACACTGAAGCTTTCTTT. Translated, it gives CASRAGDRGHTEAFF. This chain links TRBV28 with TRBJ1-1; 12 bases map to TRBD1. The CDR3 runs 15 residues. Germline V gives CDR1 MDHEN, CDR2 SYDVKM. The J segment lost 3 bases and the V segment lost 6 bases, leaving 5 bases of the junction unmatched.

The chain carries TRBV29-1 and TRBJ2-7; possibly TRBD1 or TRBD2 for D (6 bases each). This CDR3 is 12 amino acids long. V shed 7 bases and J shed 5 bases, with 15 bases lying between them. The germline CDR1 and CDR2 sequences are SQVTM and ANQGSEA. In nucleotides, the CDR3 is TGCAGCGCTGAGGGGGGTCGCCACGAGCAGTACTTC. This sequence encodes CSAEGGRHEQYF.

This chain links TRBV28 with TRBJ1-1; 8 bases are shared with TRBD1. Trimming at V came to 2 bases and at J to 11 bases, leaving 4 bases not matched to a gene. Germline assignment: CDR1 MDHEN and CDR2 SYDVKM. The CDR3 runs 12 residues. Here the CDR3 DNA reads TGTGCCAGCAGTTTACAGGGGGCGCGGGCTTTCTTT. It encodes CASSLQGARAFF.

The chain has TRBV7-6 and TRBJ1-2; 8 bases match TRBD1. The V gene end was trimmed by 5 bases and the J gene end by 8 bases; junction bases not matched to a gene: 13. In germline, CDR1 is SGHVS, CDR2 FNYEAQ. This CDR3 is built from 15 residues. The CDR3: CASSVEAGQGSGYTF. CDR3 DNA: TGTGCCAGCAGCGTTGAGGCCGGACAGGGCTCCGGCTACACCTTC.

The rearrangement uses TRBV2 and TRBJ2-5; D gene unclear. CDR1 is SNHLY, CDR2 FYNNEI, per germline. CDR3 length: 16 amino acids. The V gene lost 4 bases and the J gene lost 4 bases, with 19 bases spanning the gap. Here the CDR3 DNA reads TGTGCCAGCAGTGCTGTAGAGTGGAATAGAGGAGAGACCCAGTACTTC. Its protein product is CASSAVEWNRGETQYF.